This T cell receptor (beta chain) was sequenced during a study of cytomegalovirus exposure and HLA in healthy donors. Findings and caveats of the study: The study listed some 160 cytomegalovirus-associated TCR beta chains. Later work showed greater clonal expansion in HLA-associated TCR beta chains than in equally common others.

Concerning this clone: Its antigen is as yet unknown.

Vbeta (60) and Jbeta (13) primers were used in the PCR. This table comes from immunoSEQ multiplex PCR, and its TCRdb copy is limited to in-frame clones, with some not included. The sample yields 150,000 to 200,000 clones, about three quarters seen once. V lost 1 base to trimming and J lost 1 base, with 18 bases between them. Germline V gene sequence: CDR1 LGHNA, CDR2 YSLEER. This CDR3 has 18 residues. The receptor was isolated from a female donor in good health and CMV-seronegative. This chain joins TRBV4-3 and TRBJ2-3, with D tentatively TRBD2 (6 bases). Sequencing was carried out using PBMCs. The CDR3 here is CASSQGLFPGVGTDTQYF. The CDR3 DNA sequence: TGCGCCAGCAGCCAAGGCTTATTTCCGGGAGTGGGCACAGATACGCAGTATTTT.